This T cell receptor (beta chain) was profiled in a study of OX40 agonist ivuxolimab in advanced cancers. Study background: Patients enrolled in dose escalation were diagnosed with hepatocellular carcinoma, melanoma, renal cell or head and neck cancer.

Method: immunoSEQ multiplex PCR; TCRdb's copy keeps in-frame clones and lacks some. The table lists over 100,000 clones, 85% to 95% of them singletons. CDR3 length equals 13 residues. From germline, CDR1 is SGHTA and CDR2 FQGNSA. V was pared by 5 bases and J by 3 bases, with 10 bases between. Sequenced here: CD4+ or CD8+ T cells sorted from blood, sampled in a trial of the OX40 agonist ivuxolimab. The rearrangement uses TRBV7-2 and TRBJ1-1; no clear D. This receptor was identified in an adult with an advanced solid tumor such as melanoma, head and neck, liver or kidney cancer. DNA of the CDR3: TGTGCCAGCAGCCCGGGGATCGACACTGAAGCTTTCTTT. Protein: CASSPGIDTEAFF. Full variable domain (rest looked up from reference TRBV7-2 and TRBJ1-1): GAGVSQSPSNKVTEKGKDVELRCDPISGHTALYWYRQSLGQGLEFLIYFQGNSAPDKSGLPSDRFSAERTGGSVSTLTIQRTQQEDSAVYLCASSPGIDTEAFFGQGTRLTVV.